The clone carrying this T cell receptor (beta chain) has ten or more counts. Germline V lookup: CDR1 MNHEY, CDR2 SVGAGI. The CDR3 spans 12 residues. Deletions cut 0 bases from V and 8 bases from J, with 4 bases between. The investigators amplified TCR beta CDR3 regions from RNA transcripts. Primed by the HTBI set, a first-round RT-PCR was run on the TCR CDR3. TCRdb itself ran the multiplex PCR reads through MiXCR, one entry per CDR3 protein. Of about 96,000 distinct CDR3 sequences listed, around 52% are singletons. The data were taken from a study of T cells in Graves' hyperthyroidism and ophthalmopathy. Graves' hyperthyroidism is called stable when ophthalmopathy does not progress within 18 months.

The clonotype was recovered from a woman in her thirties or forties with Graves' hyperthyroidism. Sequencing used blood. This sequence joins TRBV6-5 and TRBJ2-2; D not resolved. The CDR3 region is CASSYSGGELFF. In nucleotides, the CDR3 is TGTGCCAGCAGTTACTCAGGGGGGGAGCTGTTTTTT.